This passage covers 30 T cell receptor beta chains from one sample sequenced in a study of cytomegalovirus exposure and HLA in healthy donors. The repertoire was sequenced with immunoSEQ multiplex PCR; TCRdb's copy has only in-frame clones and lacks some. The sample includes 100,000 to 150,000 clones, 90% to 96% seen only once; the top ten take around 1.7%. Sequencing was performed on PBMCs. These receptors were obtained from a man between 18 and 29 years old in good health and CMV-seronegative.

This clone is a singleton in its sample. The chain recombines TRBV5-3 with TRBJ1-5, with 8 nucleotides matching TRBD1. TRBV5-3 is designated an ORF whose function remains uncertain. J lost 2 bases, V lost 4 bases, and 14 bases had no gene match. The CDR3 contains 18 residues. The CDR3 sequence is CARSREVWTGHGNQPQHF. In DNA, the CDR3 is TGTGCCAGAAGCAGGGAGGTTTGGACAGGGCATGGCAATCAGCCCCAGCATTTT.

V and J are TRBV6-6 and TRBJ1-1; no firm D call. Trimming left V 0 bases short and J 1 base short, with 6 bases between. CDR3 size: 14 residues. Germline V CDR1 and CDR2: MNHNY, SVGAGI (reference sequence). CDR3 DNA sequence: TGTGCCAGCAGTTACTCGCGGCAGAACACTGAAGCTTTCTTT. Translating it yields CASSYSRQNTEAFF.

This chain uses TRBV5-1 with TRBJ2-7; D is perhaps TRBD1 (6 bases). The V end lost 4 bases, the J end lost 1 base, and 12 bases lay between the germline ends. The CDR3 has 14 residues. From germline, CDR1 is SGHRS and CDR2 YFSETQ. The CDR3: CASSIIDRSYEQYF. DNA for the CDR3: TGCGCCAGCAGCATAATTGACAGGTCCTACGAGCAGTACTTC.

The chain uses TRBV6-4 and TRBJ2-3; possible D gene TRBD2, 5 bases. The CDR3 has 16 amino acids. CDR1 is MRHNA and CDR2 is SNTAGT in the germline V gene. V lost 6 bases and J 4 bases, leaving 20 bases between the germline ends. CDR3 DNA: TGTGCCAGCAGCGTAGCGTCATCCAGGTCCCCAGATACGCAGTATTTT. This encodes CASSVASSRSPDTQYF.

The V gene is TRBV5-1, the J gene TRBJ1-2, with unresolved D. Trimming cost V 7 bases and J 7 bases, with 23 bases left between them. The germline CDR1 and CDR2 sequences are SGHRS and YFSETQ. The CDR3 consists of 15 residues. In DNA form, the CDR3 reads TGCGCCAGCCGAGCGCCCGGGAATCCCCTCGGTGGCTACACCTTC. It translates to CASRAPGNPLGGYTF.

The chain employs TRBV4-1 and TRBJ2-1; the D is unclear. Trimming pared 7 bases from V and 0 bases from J, leaving 16 bases between. The length of the CDR3 is 16 residues. Per germline, CDR1 MGHRA and CDR2 YSYEKL. The CDR3, as DNA: TGCGCCAGCATCCCCAGGCCGGAAGTCTCCTACAATGAGCAGTTCTTC. Amino acids: CASIPRPEVSYNEQFF.

The genes are TRBV5-1 and TRBJ2-2, with TRBD1 matching 8 bases. After removal of 2 bases from V and 0 bases from J, the junction contained 0 bases not matched to a gene. This CDR3 region has 15 residues. From germline, CDR1 is SGHRS and CDR2 YFSETQ. The CDR3 sequence is CASSLQGANTGELFF. CDR3 DNA: TGCGCCAGCAGCTTACAGGGGGCGAACACCGGGGAGCTGTTTTTT.

The chain is built from TRBV5-1 and TRBJ2-6; a possible D gene is TRBD2 (5 bases). The CDR3 extends over 16 amino acids. Germline CDR1 and CDR2: SGHRS and YFSETQ. Trimming shortened V by 2 bases and J by 1 base, and 10 bases separated the two germline ends. CDR3: CASSFPGESGANVLTF. In DNA, the CDR3 is TGCGCCAGCAGCTTCCCCGGGGAGTCTGGGGCCAACGTCCTGACTTTC.

The chain links TRBV6-1 to TRBJ1-5; TRBD1 is a possible D gene (6 bases). The CDR3 contains 18 residues. Trimming stripped 1 base from V and 0 bases from J, with 16 bases between. Germline CDR1 reads MNHNS; CDR2 reads SASEGT. CDR3 sequence: CASSEGGWQGYSNQPQHF. The CDR3, as DNA: TGTGCCAGCAGTGAAGGAGGGTGGCAGGGGTATAGCAATCAGCCCCAGCATTTT.

In this sample, this clone turned up once. This CDR3 is CSALAEAAAFF. The CDR3 bases are TGCAGTGCACTCGCAGAGGCGGCAGCTTTCTTT. The rearrangement uses TRBV20-1 and TRBJ1-1; no firm D call. Germline V CDR1 and CDR2: DFQATT, SNEGSKA (reference sequence). The CDR3 is 11 amino acids. Between the trimmed V and J ends, which lost 6 bases and 10 bases, there was a span of 15 bases.

The chain employs TRBV9 and TRBJ1-2, with 7 bases aligning to TRBD1. Germline V gene sequence: CDR1 SGDLS, CDR2 YYNGEE. V lost 1 base, J lost 6 bases, and 15 bases stayed unmatched. There are 17 residues in the CDR3. The CDR3 protein is CASSVKGDPRQGNGYTF. DNA of the CDR3: TGTGCCAGCAGCGTAAAAGGAGACCCGCGACAGGGAAATGGCTACACCTTC.

This clone is a singleton in its sample. V is TRBV28 and J is TRBJ2-1; D may be TRBD2 (6 bases). This CDR3 spans 17 amino acids. V lost 1 base to trimming and J lost 4 bases, with 17 bases between them. Germline CDR1 reads MDHEN; CDR2 reads SYDVKM. The DNA for the CDR3 is TGTGCCAGCAGTTTATTATCCGAACCTGCGGGGTACAATGAGCAGTTCTTC. Translation gives CASSLLSEPAGYNEQFF. Full variable domain (missing parts from reference TRBV28 and TRBJ2-1): DVKVTQSSRYLVKRTGEKVFLECVQDMDHENMFWYRQDPGLGLRLIYFSYDVKMKEKGDIPEGYSVSREKKERFSLILESASTNQTSMYLCASSLLSEPAGYNEQFFGPGTRLTVL.

The chain joins TRBV7-2 to TRBJ2-7; D remains ambiguous. This CDR3 region has 12 residues. The V end lost 2 bases, the J end lost 3 bases, and 5 bases lay between the germline ends. The germline gives CDR1 SGHTA, CDR2 FQGNSA. The CDR3 region is CASSLTGYEQYF. The CDR3 coding sequence is TGTGCCAGCAGCTTAACGGGCTACGAGCAGTACTTC.

The chain combines TRBV4-1 with TRBJ1-4, with 11 bases that match TRBD1. Germline V lookup: CDR1 MGHRA, CDR2 YSYEKL. The CDR3 totals 17 residues. V shed 4 bases and J 3 bases; nucleotides not matched to a gene: 7. The CDR3 DNA sequence: TGCGCCAGCAGCCCCCGGGACAGGGGGACGTCTAATGAAAAACTGTTTTTT. Translation: CASSPRDRGTSNEKLFF.

The chain links TRBV9 to TRBJ2-1; no clear D. Deletions cut 0 bases from V and 3 bases from J, with 4 bases between. This CDR3 comprises 13 residues. Germline V gene data show CDR1 as SGDLS and CDR2 as YYNGEE. The CDR3, as DNA: TGTGCCAGCAGCGTAGAGCTCTACAATGAGCAGTTCTTC. It encodes CASSVELYNEQFF.

The count of this clone is one. V gene TRBV29-1 combines with J gene TRBJ1-5; TRBD1 agrees at 9 bases. The CDR3 sequence is 14 residues long. Germline CDR1 and CDR2: SQVTM and ANQGSEA. V lost 6 bases and J lost 8; bases outside the gene matches: 11. CDR3 sequence: CSVGGQGIGEPQHF. The CDR3 nucleotides read TGCAGCGTGGGGGGACAGGGAATTGGGGAGCCCCAGCATTTT.

The V gene is TRBV7-2, the J gene TRBJ2-1, with 9 bases lining up with TRBD2. Unmatched junction bases numbered 4, after V lost 5 bases and J lost 2 bases. The germline CDR1 and CDR2 sequences are SGHTA and FQGNSA. This CDR3 has 15 residues. As DNA, the CDR3 is TGTGCCAGCAGCACCGGGACTAGCCCCTACAATGAGCAGTTCTTC. This codes for CASSTGTSPYNEQFF.

This chain joins TRBV19 and TRBJ2-7, with 7 bases lining up with TRBD1. The ends lost 4 bases at V and 6 bases at J; junction bases unmatched: 12. CDR3 length: 15 amino acids. CDR1 LNHDA and CDR2 SQIVND come from the germline V gene (reference sequence). In nucleotides, the CDR3 is TGTGCCAGTAGTACCACCGGGACAGTAACAGGCGAGCAGTACTTC. Its translation is CASSTTGTVTGEQYF.

The V gene is TRBV9, the J gene TRBJ2-5; TRBD2 aligns across 9 bases. The V and J ends lost 0 bases and 2 bases, in that order; junction bases with no gene match: 5. CDR3 size: 16 residues. Per the germline V gene, CDR1 is SGDLS and CDR2 is YYNGEE. The CDR3 nucleotides are TGTGCCAGCAGCGTAGGGGGGACTAGCTCACAAGAGACCCAGTACTTC. It specifies CASSVGGTSSQETQYF.

This chain connects TRBV11-1 to TRBJ2-7; D possibly corresponds to TRBD1 (6 bases). With 3 bases removed from V and 7 bases from J, the gap between germline ends came to 13 bases. There are 13 residues in the CDR3. Per the germline V gene, CDR1 is SGHAT and CDR2 is FQDESV (reference sequence). CDR3 DNA: TGTGCCAGCAGCTTTAACGGTAGGGGGGAGCAGTACTTC. Residues: CASSFNGRGEQYF.

With respect to this clone: Other DNA sequences in the sample encode the same CDR3. The chain joins TRBV6-5 to TRBJ2-7; D is unclear. CDR1 is MNHEY, CDR2 SVGAGI, per germline. V was clipped by 6 bases and J by 3 bases, with 6 bases between them. This CDR3 spans 11 amino acids. Here the CDR3 DNA reads TGTGCCAGCAGCCGAGACTACGAGCAGTACTTC. Translated: CASSRDYEQYF.

Concerning this clone itself: A junction boundary mismatches the germline segment, possibly from a read error. This chain joins TRBV7-7 and TRBJ2-5; D remains ambiguous. The germline gives CDR1 SSHAT, CDR2 FNYEAQ (reference sequence). This CDR3 region has 13 residues. Here the CDR3 reads CASSPLRKETQYF. Here the CDR3 DNA reads TGTGCTAGCAGCCCTCTCAGGAAAGAGACCCAGTACTTC. Full variable domain (missing parts from reference TRBV7-7 and TRBJ2-5): GAGVSQSPRYKVTKRGQDVTLRCDPISSHATLYWYQQALGQGPEFLTYFNYEAQPDKSGLPSDRFSAERPEGSISTLTIQRTEQRDSAMYRCASSPLRKETQYFGPGTRLLVL.

The CDR3 DNA sequence: TGTGCCAGTAGTATCGAGGGGGTCCCGAACTATGGCTACACCTTC. This codes for CASSIEGVPNYGYTF. This chain connects TRBV19 to TRBJ1-2; TRBD1 might be the D (6 bases). There are 15 residues in the CDR3. Trimming left V 3 bases short and J 2 bases short, with 13 bases between. Germline V gene lookup returns CDR1 LNHDA and CDR2 SQIVND (reference sequence).

The rearrangement uses TRBV30 and TRBJ1-2; the match to TRBD1 covers 9 bases. The CDR3 runs 15 residues. Germline V CDR1 and CDR2: GTSNPN, SVGIG (reference sequence). Trimming took 0 bases from V and 6 from J; bases not matched to a gene: 8. This CDR3 is CAWSVMGTGFDGYTF. The CDR3 coding sequence is TGTGCCTGGAGTGTAATGGGGACAGGGTTTGATGGCTACACCTTC.

The chain links TRBV7-2 to TRBJ2-4; no reliable D call. The CDR3 runs 16 residues. Per germline, CDR1 SGHTA and CDR2 FQGNSA. Deletions cut 3 bases from V and 4 bases from J, with 16 bases between. CDR3 in amino acids: CASSFAVHSDKNIQYF. The DNA of the CDR3 is TGTGCCAGCAGCTTTGCAGTTCATTCAGATAAAAACATTCAGTACTTC. Variable domain in full (rest from reference TRBV7-2 and TRBJ2-4): GAGVSQSPSNKVTEKGKDVELRCDPISGHTALYWYRQSLGQGLEFLIYFQGNSAPDKSGLPSDRFSAERTGGSVSTLTIQRTQQEDSAVYLCASSFAVHSDKNIQYFGAGTRLSVL.

V and J are TRBV30 and TRBJ1-2, with TRBD1 matching over 7 bases. The trim removed 1 base at V and 5 bases at J, leaving 4 bases unmatched. The CDR3 has 13 amino acids. Germline CDR1 is GTSNPN and CDR2 is SVGIG (reference sequence). The CDR3 loop reads CAWSAPGQYGYTF. CDR3 bases: TGTGCCTGGAGTGCCCCGGGACAGTATGGCTACACCTTC.

The J gene is TRBJ1-2, the V gene TRBV19, with TRBD1 matching 8 bases. The V gene end was trimmed by 6 bases and the J gene end by 4 bases; junction bases not matched to a gene: 7. This CDR3 has 14 amino acids. From germline, CDR1 is LNHDA and CDR2 SQIVND (reference sequence). In DNA, the CDR3 is TGTGCCAGTAGGCGACAGGGGAACTCCTATGGCTACACCTTC. As protein: CASRRQGNSYGYTF.

This chain joins TRBV7-9 and TRBJ2-1; 12 nucleotides match TRBD1. The CDR3 has 15 amino acids. The germline CDR1 and CDR2 sequences are SEHNR and FQNEAQ (reference sequence). V lost 5 bases, J lost 8 bases, and 7 bases stayed unmatched. CDR3 amino acids: CASSLGTGGQYEQFF. The CDR3 coding sequence is TGTGCCAGCAGCCTTGGGACAGGGGGCCAATATGAGCAGTTCTTC.

This clone was recorded once. The chain uses TRBV4-2 and TRBJ2-3, with 10 nucleotides matching TRBD2. This CDR3 comprises 19 residues. From germline, CDR1 is LGHNA and CDR2 YNFKEQ. V dropped 1 base and J dropped 0; count of bases not matched to a gene: 10. The CDR3 loop reads CASSQVKREGLGSTDTQYF. Here the CDR3 DNA reads TGTGCCAGCAGCCAAGTAAAGCGGGAGGGCTTGGGAAGCACAGATACGCAGTATTTT.

The CDR3 sequence is CASSLVAGGTTDTQYF. CDR3 nucleotides: TGCGCCAGCAGCTTGGTAGCGGGAGGAACCACAGATACGCAGTATTTT. The chain uses TRBV5-1 and TRBJ2-3; 10 bases are shared with TRBD2. V lost 0 bases to trimming and J lost 2 bases; unmatched junction nucleotides: 3. Germline loops: CDR1 SGHRS, CDR2 YFSETQ. CDR3 length: 16 amino acids. Complete variable domain (other parts from reference TRBV5-1 and TRBJ2-3): KAGVTQTPRYLIKTRGQQVTLSCSPISGHRSVSWYQQTPGQGLQFLFEYFSETQRNKGNFPGRFSGRQFSNSRSEMNVSTLELGDSALYLCASSLVAGGTTDTQYFGPGTRLTVL.